This T cell receptor (beta chain) was recovered during a study of cytomegalovirus exposure and HLA in healthy donors. Whole-study results and caveats: Based on reports, TCR beta sequences accurately predicted HLA-A and HLA-B alleles for most subjects.

Germline V gene data show CDR1 as SEHNR and CDR2 as FQNEAQ (reference sequence). This CDR3 is 13 amino acids long. Trimming took off 3 bases at V and 3 bases at J, with 8 bases between the two ends. This PCR relied on a set of 60 Vbeta primers and 13 Jbeta primers. Data came from immunoSEQ multiplex PCR; TCRdb stores just in-frame clones and leaves some out. Among 150,000 to 200,000 clones listed, approximately 81% were seen once. This clone was observed once. Antigen unknown. Sequencing was done on a sample of PBMCs. This sequence originates from a boy under 18 in good health and CMV-seronegative. J is TRBJ2-5 and V is TRBV7-9, with a possible D match to TRBD1 (6 bases). CDR3 coding DNA: TGTGCCAGCAGCTTGGACAGCGAAGAGACCCAGTACTTC. This sequence encodes CASSLDSEETQYF.